The entry below gives a single T cell receptor beta chain sequence along with its context. The junction and the germline gene differ at one end; a read error may be behind it. Documented time point: newly diagnosed GD, antithyroid drugs for less than 3 months. RNA from PBMCs was the source of the TCR library. From germline, CDR1 is MNHEY and CDR2 SVGEGT. This CDR3 spans 14 amino acids. This sample is part of a study of regulatory T cells in long-lasting Graves disease. Building of the TCR beta libraries involved iRepertoire HTBI primers and Arm-PCR of CDR3 regions. TCRdb processed the multiplex PCR reads anew with MiXCR; each CDR3 protein has one entry. The sample lists about 470,000 distinct CDR3 sequences, about 15% occurring once. The same data also contributed to another study, on T cells in Graves' hyperthyroidism and ophthalmopathy. Per that paper: The TCR CDR3 was amplified in a first-round RT-PCR using the HTBI primer set.

The genes are TRBV6-2 or TRBV6-3 and TRBJ2-5; no firm D call. The starting material was peripheral blood mononuclear cells (PBMCs), obtained at new diagnosis, from a patient treated with antithyroid drugs. This sequence originates from a woman aged 25 to 45 with Graves disease. CDR3 sequence (DNA): TGTGCCAGCAGTTACTCCGCCAGCCAAGAGGCCCAGTACTTC. This sequence encodes CASSYSASQEAQYF.